This section outlines one T cell receptor beta chain sequence together with its context. The target of this receptor is not known. No much larger clone exists at a distance of one base, and base qualities are not known. After removal of 5 bases from V and 10 bases from J, the junction retains 5 bases not matched to a gene. Counted from cysteine to phenylalanine, this CDR3 has 12 amino acids. Left in the record is the CDR3 DNA by itself, 36 bases read in frame from the first base. Participants in the prospective study were aged roughly 18 to 89 years, lived in 20 to 30 United States geographic areas, and enrolled through a virtual design. Cohort assignment in the prospective study relied on participant-reported clinical history from a screening survey and a study questionnaire. Recovered participants in ImmuneRACE Cohort 3 were defined as having two consecutive negative NP/OP PCR tests, clearance from a healthcare professional, or resolution of symptoms. In the prospective study, mobile phlebotomists collected whole blood, serum and a nasopharyngeal or oropharyngeal swab from each participant. Additional blood draws and questionnaires over a 2-month period could optionally be provided by prospective study participants. Before DNA extraction, blood samples from the prospective study were shipped at room temperature or frozen.

The immunoSEQ Assay, a bias-controlled multiplex PCR, was used to amplify TCRbeta CDR3 regions from genomic DNA. Turning to the authors' computational methods: The number of nucleated cells in each sample was estimated by amplification of reference gene primers within the assay. To quantify the absolute abundance of each unique TCRbeta CDR3 rearrangement, sequence reads were collapsed and filtered. Productive Simpson clonality was computed per sample as the square root of Simpson's diversity index over productive rearrangements. Drawn from immuneACCESS, this table holds only the in-frame rearrangements with V and J called that TCRdb kept. Clones are partly lost; checked studies trace under half to an unresolved V gene and leave the rest unexplained. The V and J calls and the clone size are those of that table, but D and trimming were determined from the DNA. This sample is represented by about 330,000 clones; about 90% of them were singletons. Of the sample, approximately 0.93% is held by the ten largest clones.

The data belong to a study of blood T cell repertoires in COVID-19 (dated by TCRdb to about 2020). General notes on the study: The collaborator samples originated in the United States, Italy and Spain and spanned the acute and convalescent phases of COVID-19. The material from the prospective study consisted of cDNA or gDNA derived from T cells, B-cell-depleted T cells, or PBMCs. The dataset comprised deeply sampled blood TCRbeta repertoires from subjects exposed to, actively infected with, or recovered from COVID-19. The repertoires were released in a freely available public database intended as a resource for research on the immune response to SARS-CoV-2. The samples were drawn from two sources: the first 160 participants of the ongoing ImmuneRACE study, and 1,000 to 1,500 subjects contributed by 6 global collaborators. A de-identified subject ID, COVID-19 status, age in years and sex were almost always included in the sample metadata. Where available, HLA class I and class II types were obtained from metadata supplied by the sample provider rather than from assay-based typing. Findings and caveats that apply to the study as a whole: The amount of clinical and demographic metadata varied by source and participant and was provided uncurated.

The receptor was derived from a woman in her twenties or thirties who had recovered from COVID-19. The chain is made from TRBV12-3 or TRBV12-4 and TRBJ2-1; 7 bases in the middle match TRBD2. Source material: PBMCs or T cells enriched from blood (not recorded which). The DNA is TGTGCCAGCAGTCGGGGGGTGGACGAGCAGTTCTTC. It translates to CASSRGVDEQFF.